This TCR beta chain was identified in a study of blood T cell repertoires in COVID-19 (dated by TCRdb to 2020 to 2021). With regard to the full study: Samples from collaborators originated in the United States, Italy and Spain and spanned both the acute and convalescent phases of COVID-19. Nearly every sample came with metadata listing a de-identified subject ID, COVID-19 status, age in years and sex. HLA class I and class II types, where available, came from metadata supplied by the sample provider rather than from assay-based typing. Samples were obtained from the ongoing ImmuneRACE study (first 160 participants) and from approximately 1,200 subjects provided by 6 global collaborators. The dataset comprised deeply sampled blood TCRbeta repertoires from subjects exposed to, actively infected with, or recovered from COVID-19. The prospective study material was composed of cDNA or gDNA derived from T cells, B-cell-depleted T cells, or PBMCs. A freely available public database, intended as a resource for researchers studying the immune response to SARS-CoV-2, is where the repertoires were released. Overall results and qualifications from the work: The quantity of clinical and demographic metadata differed by source and by participant and was supplied without curation.

TCRbeta CDR3 regions were amplified from genomic DNA using the immunoSEQ Assay, a bias-controlled multiplex PCR. The original methods were these. Within the assay, amplification of reference gene primers was used to estimate how many nucleated cells each sample contained. To quantify the absolute abundance of each unique TCRbeta CDR3 rearrangement, sequence reads were collapsed and filtered. For each sample, productive Simpson clonality was calculated as the square root of Simpson's diversity index across productive rearrangements. Held by TCRdb, this immuneACCESS table contains in-frame sequences only and omits some clones. Under half of the omission traces to an unresolved V gene where checked; the cause of the rest is unknown. V and J calls and clone size are copied from that table; D and trimming were computed from the DNA. The sample table shows some 300,000 clones, and over 85% are seen once. In total, the top ten clones hold 2.5% to 3.5% of the sample.

The germline V gene specifies SGHRS as CDR1 and YFSETQ as CDR2. There are 16 amino acids in the CDR3, from cysteine to phenylalanine inclusive. Just the 48-base CDR3 DNA is kept, in frame starting at base 1. V is pruned by 2 bases and J by 1 base, leaving 6 bases of the junction without a gene match. Enrolling through a virtual design, the prospective study's participants ranged in age from about 18 to 89 years and lived across 20 to 25 United States geographic areas. In the prospective study, participants were assigned to cohorts based on the clinical history participants reported in a screening survey and a study questionnaire. Exposed participants had been in contact with someone with a PCR-confirmed or clinician-diagnosed COVID-19 case within 2 weeks of study entry. Each participant in the prospective study had whole blood, serum and a nasopharyngeal or oropharyngeal swab collected by mobile phlebotomists. Prospective study participants could optionally give additional blood draws and questionnaires over an approximately two-month period. Blood samples from the prospective study were shipped frozen or at room temperature prior to DNA extraction.

Comment on this clone: Which antigen it targets is not known. No base quality values were provided; no much bigger clone lies one nucleotide off.

This sequence was found in a woman in her forties or fifties who had been exposed to COVID-19. The chain is made from TRBV5-1 and TRBJ2-3; TRBD2 aligns with 8 central bases. The material sequenced was PBMCs or T cells enriched from blood (not recorded which). The DNA sequence is TGCGCCAGCAGCTTAGGACCTAGCGGGCGCACAGATACGCAGTATTTT. The resulting protein is CASSLGPSGRTDTQYF.